These 12 T cell receptor beta chains came from one sample sequenced in a study of control samples from healthy donors and cancer patients. TCRdb keeps only in-frame clones here, not all; method: immunoSEQ multiplex PCR. This table has 150,000 to 200,000 clones, roughly nine tenths appearing once. The sample consisted of blood. Receptor source: a man aged 25 to 40 in good health.

This clone was counted a few times. The V call is TRBV10-3, the J call TRBJ1-2; a possible D gene is TRBD1 (5 bases). The germline V gene encodes CDR1 ENHRY and CDR2 SYGVKD. CDR3 length: 14 amino acids. V was cut by 6 bases and J by 0 bases, with 11 bases left in between. CDR3 loop: CAISPKTANYGYTF. The CDR3 region has the DNA TGTGCCATCAGCCCTAAGACAGCTAACTATGGCTACACCTTC.

The V gene is TRBV24-1, the J gene TRBJ1-3, with 9 positions matching TRBD1. After removal of 8 bases from V and 3 bases from J, the junction contained 10 bases not matched to a gene. The CDR3 has 16 amino acids. The germline V gene encodes CDR1 KGHDR and CDR2 SFDVKD. Written as DNA, the CDR3 is TGTGCCACCATGGGGACAGGGATTGGAGGTGGAAACACCATATATTTT. The encoded protein is CATMGTGIGGGNTIYF.

Here the CDR3 reads CASSYSIRPGTRTEAFF. The CDR3 region has the DNA TGTGCCAGCAGTTACTCGATTCGTCCCGGGACTCGGACTGAAGCTTTCTTT. The V gene is TRBV6-2 or TRBV6-3, the J gene TRBJ1-1, with D tentatively TRBD1 (5 bases). V was trimmed by 0 bases and J by 5 bases, leaving 19 bases between them. CDR1 MNHEY and CDR2 SVGEGT come from the germline V gene. The CDR3 consists of 17 residues.

The V and J genes are TRBV5-6 and TRBJ2-7, with 12 bases fitting TRBD1. The length of the CDR3 is 18 residues. Trimming cost V 4 bases and J 5 bases; bases outside gene matches: 16. Germline CDR1 is SGHDT and CDR2 is YYEEEE. CDR3 sequence reads: CASSSGDRGLLFENEQYF. The CDR3 DNA sequence: TGTGCCAGCAGCAGTGGGGACAGGGGGCTACTTTTTGAGAACGAGCAGTACTTC.

This chain connects TRBV19 to TRBJ2-7; tentative D call: TRBD2 (6 bases). CDR1 is LNHDA and CDR2 is SQIVND in the germline V gene (reference sequence). Deletions cut 7 bases from V and 0 bases from J, with 13 bases between. The CDR3 has 14 amino acids. The CDR3 region has the DNA TGTGCCAGTAAGCGGGCAAGTGGCTCCTACGAGCAGTACTTC. This translates into CASKRASGSYEQYF.

This sequence joins TRBV5-5 and TRBJ1-3, with a weak D call TRBD1 (5 bases). Trimming removed 5 bases from V and 7 bases from J, with 13 bases in between. The CDR3 is 13 amino acids. Germline V gene sequence: CDR1 SGHKS, CDR2 YYEKEE (reference sequence). Here the CDR3 reads CASRENGGNTIYF. Here the CDR3 DNA reads TGTGCCAGCAGGGAAAATGGGGGGAACACCATATATTTT.

This sequence joins TRBV6-5 and TRBJ2-1, with TRBD2 matching 14 bases. The germline CDR1 and CDR2 sequences are MNHEY and SVGAGI. The CDR3 spans 15 residues. The J segment lost 10 bases and the V segment lost 5 bases, leaving 7 bases of the junction unmatched. CDR3 loop: CASSPIWTSGREQFF. CDR3 DNA sequence: TGTGCCAGCAGTCCTATCTGGACTAGCGGGAGGGAGCAGTTCTTC.

The chain is built from TRBV10-3 and TRBJ1-1; possible D gene TRBD1, 5 bases. This CDR3 contains 13 residues. Per the germline V gene, CDR1 is ENHRY and CDR2 is SYGVKD. V lost 4 bases to trimming and J lost 11 bases, with 17 bases between them. Written as DNA, the CDR3 is TGTGCCATCAGTGTTCAGGACATGCGTGAGGCTTTCTTT. It is translated as CAISVQDMREAFF.

The chain combines TRBV7-6 with TRBJ2-1; D assignment may be TRBD1 or TRBD2 (6 bases each). The CDR3 is 13 residues long. The V gene lost 5 bases and the J gene lost 10 bases, with 15 bases spanning the gap. Germline V gene sequence: CDR1 SGHVS, CDR2 FNYEAQ. The CDR3 bases are TGTGCCAGCAGCCCCTACCGGGGGCAGGAGCAGTTCTTC. Its translation: CASSPYRGQEQFF.

V and J are TRBV27 and TRBJ2-1; no clear D. This CDR3 spans 14 amino acids. V lost 8 bases and J lost 5, with 16 bases in between. Germline V CDR1 and CDR2: MNHEY, SMNVEV (reference sequence). DNA of the CDR3: TGTGCCAGCGGAAACTTATTCGCGGACAATGAGCAGTTCTTC. Translation gives CASGNLFADNEQFF.

This clone was seen a single time. The genes are TRBV24-1 and TRBJ1-1, with 7 bases fitting TRBD1. This CDR3 is 13 amino acids long. CDR1 and CDR2 (germline): KGHDR, SFDVKD. The ends lost 4 bases at V and 5 bases at J; junction bases unmatched: 3. The CDR3 region is CATSESRGTEAFF. Written as DNA, the CDR3 is TGTGCCACCAGTGAGAGCAGGGGGACTGAAGCTTTCTTT.

The chain is built from TRBV5-1 and TRBJ1-1, with no clear D. Germline values: CDR1 SGHRS, CDR2 YFSETQ. Trimming took off 3 bases at V and 4 bases at J, with 10 bases between the two ends. The CDR3 is 13 residues long. The DNA of the CDR3 is TGCGCCAGCAGCTCGGGAGATGTCACTGAAGCTTTCTTT. It codes for CASSSGDVTEAFF.